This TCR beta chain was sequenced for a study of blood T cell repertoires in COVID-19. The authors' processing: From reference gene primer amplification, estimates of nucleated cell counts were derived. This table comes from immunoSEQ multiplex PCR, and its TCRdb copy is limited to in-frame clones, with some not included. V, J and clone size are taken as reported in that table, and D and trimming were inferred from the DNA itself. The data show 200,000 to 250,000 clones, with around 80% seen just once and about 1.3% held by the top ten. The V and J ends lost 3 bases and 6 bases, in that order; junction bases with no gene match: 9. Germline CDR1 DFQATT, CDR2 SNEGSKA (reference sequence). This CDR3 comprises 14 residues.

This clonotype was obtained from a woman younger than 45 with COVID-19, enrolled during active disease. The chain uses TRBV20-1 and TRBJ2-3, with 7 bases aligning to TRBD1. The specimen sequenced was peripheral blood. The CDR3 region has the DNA TGCAGTGCTAGTCACAGGGGATTGTCGGATACGCAGTATTTT. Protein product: CSASHRGLSDTQYF.